This record concerns one TCR beta chain sequence. The data were produced by immunoSEQ multiplex PCR, yet TCRdb's version contains in-frame clones alone and is incomplete. Among fewer than 35,000 clones listed, 70% to 90% were seen once. This sample is part of a study of regulatory and conventional T cells in RAG deficiency. This CDR3 is built from 13 residues. Trimming removed 4 bases from V and 5 bases from J; junction bases left unmatched: 4. CDR1 SGHRS and CDR2 YFSETQ come from the germline V gene. These data were likewise used in another study, on regulatory T cells. From that study: Primers: 52 TRBV forward and 13 TRBJ reverse.

This clonotype was sampled from a human donor in good health. Sequencing was done on a sample of CD8+ T cells sorted from blood. The chain combines TRBV5-1 with TRBJ2-5; TRBD1 aligns across 8 bases. Here the CDR3 DNA reads TGCGCCAGCAGCCCCGGACAGGGTGAGACCCAGTACTTC. Translated, it gives CASSPGQGETQYF.